This T cell receptor beta chain was identified in a study of control samples from healthy donors and cancer patients. Unmatched junction bases numbered 5, after V lost 6 bases and J lost 2 bases. CDR1 is SEHNR and CDR2 is FQNEAQ in the germline V gene (reference sequence). The CDR3 is 15 amino acids. TCRdb's table, derived via immunoSEQ multiplex PCR, lists solely in-frame clones and lacks some. The sample lists about 130,000 clones, over 75% occurring once. V is TRBV7-9 and J is TRBJ2-2, with 8 bases aligning to TRBD1. Material: blood. The receptor comes from a man aged 18 to 30 in good health. Written as DNA, the CDR3 is TGTGCCAGCAGAAAAACAGGGGGAAACACCGGGGAGCTGTTTTTT. Its translation: CASRKTGGNTGELFF. The whole variable domain, remainder taken from reference TRBV7-9 and TRBJ2-2, is DTGVSQNPRHKITKRGQNVTFRCDPISEHNRLYWYRQTLGQGPEFLTYFQNEAQLEKSRLLSDRFSAERPKGSFSTLEIQRTEQGDSAMYLCASRKTGGNTGELFFGEGSRLTVL.